This T cell receptor (beta chain) was identified during a study of blood T cell repertoires in COVID-19. As for the study in general: COVID-19 samples from acute and convalescent phases originated in the United States, Italy and Spain. From T cells, B-cell-depleted T cells, or PBMCs came the material, which was cDNA or gDNA.

Per the study methods: Nucleated cell counts were estimated from reference gene primer amplification. The assay was immunoSEQ multiplex PCR, and TCRdb's table has in-frame clones only and misses some. D and trimming come from the DNA, and the V and J calls and clone size come from that table. Of about 50,000 clones detected, approximately 86% appear once; the ten largest clones hold 15% to 20%. The CDR3 has 13 amino acids. The germline V and J ends were trimmed by 1 base and 7 bases, with 13 bases remaining between them. CDR1 GTSNPN and CDR2 SVGIG come from the germline V gene (reference sequence). Source material: peripheral blood. The receptor was isolated from a man aged 40-49 years with acute or convalescent COVID-19. The chain employs TRBV30 and TRBJ1-2; D is unclear. CDR3 loop: CAWSEIGVGGYTF. The CDR3 DNA is TGTGCCTGGAGTGAAATCGGGGTTGGTGGCTACACCTTC.